This passage covers 15 T cell receptor beta chains from one sample sequenced in a study of control samples from healthy donors and cancer patients. The protocol was immunoSEQ multiplex PCR, while the TCRdb copy is restricted to in-frame clones and leaves out a portion. The table records 40,000 to 45,000 clones, 65% to 80% of them present only once. Sequencing was done on a sample of formalin-fixed, paraffin-embedded tissue. The receptors were gathered from a male donor with melanoma.

V is TRBV29-1 and J is TRBJ2-4; D ambiguous. Germline V gene sequence: CDR1 SQVTM, CDR2 ANQGSEA. The CDR3 contains 13 residues. Between the trimmed V and J ends, which lost 6 bases and 3 bases, there was a span of 12 bases. CDR3 in DNA: TGCAGCGTAGGGCACTTGGACAAAAACATTCAGTACTTC. Amino acid sequence: CSVGHLDKNIQYF.

This chain links TRBV2 with TRBJ2-3, with D maybe TRBD2 (5 bases). The V and J ends lost 11 bases and 2 bases respectively, with 14 bases between them. The CDR3 extends over 13 amino acids. From germline, CDR1 is SNHLY and CDR2 FYNNEI. The CDR3 DNA sequence: TGTGCCGCCGGGCTAGCCGCCACAGATACGCAGTATTTT. This sequence encodes CAAGLAATDTQYF.

This clone was counted only a few times. Other DNA sequences in the sample encode the same CDR3. The chain combines TRBV15 with TRBJ2-3, with 10 bases identical to TRBD2. Germline CDR1 LNHNV, CDR2 YYDKDF (reference sequence). The CDR3 runs to 17 residues. With V trimmed by 1 base and J by 5 bases, 9 bases remained unmatched. CDR3 sequence reads: CATSRGLLAGVGDTQYF. CDR3 coding DNA: TGTGCCACCAGCAGAGGCTTGCTAGCGGGAGTGGGAGATACGCAGTATTTT.

The chain employs TRBV15 and TRBJ1-6; D not certain. Germline CDR1 reads LNHNV; CDR2 reads YYDKDF (reference sequence). V lost 5 bases and J 5 bases, leaving 13 bases between the germline ends. The CDR3 totals 15 residues. The chain's CDR3 is CATSGLSTNNSPLHF. For the CDR3, the DNA is TGTGCCACCAGCGGACTGAGTACAAATAATTCACCCCTCCACTTT.

The CDR3 is CASSSELAGGSRTDTQYF. The CDR3 coding sequence is TGTGCCAGCAGCTCGGAACTAGCGGGAGGTTCTCGCACAGATACGCAGTATTTT. The V call is TRBV9, the J call TRBJ2-3; 12 nucleotides align to TRBD2. The V gene's germline CDR1 is SGDLS and CDR2 YYNGEE. The CDR3 contains 18 residues. Germline trimming cut 4 bases from V and 1 base from J; bases unmatched to any gene: 10.

The J gene is TRBJ2-7, the V gene TRBV5-4; the match to TRBD1 covers 9 bases. Germline V CDR1 and CDR2: SGHNT, YYREEE (reference sequence). The CDR3 covers 17 residues. The V gene end was trimmed by 0 bases and the J gene end by 0 bases; junction bases not matched to a gene: 7. CDR3 region: CASSLGGTDRGSYEQYF. CDR3 sequence (DNA): TGTGCCAGCAGCTTGGGAGGCACGGACAGGGGCTCCTACGAGCAGTACTTC.

This chain links TRBV5-4 with TRBJ2-3, with 9 bases fitting TRBD2. The germline CDR1 and CDR2 sequences are SGHNT and YYREEE (reference sequence). The CDR3 has 16 residues. J lost 2 bases, V lost 4 bases, and 8 bases had no gene match. CDR3 sequence (DNA): TGTGCCAGCAGCCGGAGGCTAGCGGGGACCACAGATACGCAGTATTTT. Its protein product is CASSRRLAGTTDTQYF.

The CDR3 loop reads CASSLPGRTNSPLHF. DNA of the CDR3: TGTGCCAGCAGCCTCCCGGGACGGACGAATTCACCCCTCCACTTT. The rearrangement links TRBV14 to TRBJ1-6, with D tentatively TRBD1 (5 bases). CDR3 size: 15 residues. Germline V gives CDR1 SGHDN, CDR2 FVKESK. Trimming shortened V by 4 bases and J by 7 bases, and 14 bases separated the two germline ends.

Notes on this clone: At one end the junction does not follow the germline gene, possibly because of a read error. V is TRBV7-7 and J is TRBJ2-5, with D perhaps matching TRBD1 (5 bases). Germline V CDR1 and CDR2: SSHAT, FNYEAQ (reference sequence). The length of the CDR3 is 13 residues. The CDR3 reads CASSYGATDNLHF. In DNA, the CDR3 is TGTGCTAGCAGCTATGGGGCGACAGATAATCTGCACTTC.

The genes are TRBV5-1 and TRBJ1-2; D is ambiguous. The CDR3 sequence is 14 residues long. Germline-derived CDR1 and CDR2 are SGHRS and YFSETQ. The V end was cut by 0 bases, the J end by 8 bases, with 14 bases between. Here the CDR3 DNA reads TGCGCCAGCAGCTTGGCCATCGGAGAGGGAGGCTACACCTTC. Translating it yields CASSLAIGEGGYTF.

V and J are TRBV9 and TRBJ2-3; D might be TRBD2 (6 bases). This CDR3 has 15 residues. Trimming left V 3 bases short and J 4 bases short, with 15 bases between. Per germline, CDR1 SGDLS and CDR2 YYNGEE. The CDR3: CASSARLARPDTQYF. The DNA for the CDR3 is TGTGCCAGCAGCGCTCGGCTAGCGAGGCCAGATACGCAGTATTTT.

V and J are TRBV7-9 and TRBJ2-3; D possibly corresponds to TRBD2 (6 bases). Germline V gene lookup returns CDR1 SEHNR and CDR2 FQNEAQ (reference sequence). The CDR3 is made up of 16 amino acids. V lost 3 bases and J 2 bases, leaving 15 bases between the germline ends. CDR3 region: CASSLGTGVYTDTQYF. The DNA of the CDR3 is TGTGCCAGCAGCTTGGGGACGGGAGTATACACAGATACGCAGTATTTT.

The V gene is TRBV28, the J gene TRBJ2-3, with unresolved D. Between the trimmed V and J ends, which lost 1 base and 2 bases, there was a span of 4 bases. CDR1 is MDHEN and CDR2 is SYDVKM in the germline V gene. This CDR3 has 13 amino acids. For the CDR3, the DNA is TGTGCCAGCAGTTTATTAGACACAGATACGCAGTATTTT. Translated: CASSLLDTDTQYF.

The chain combines TRBV2 with TRBJ2-5, with D possibly called TRBD1 or TRBD2 (6 bases each). V was pared by 3 bases and J by 5 bases, with 10 bases between. The CDR3 sequence is 13 residues long. Germline V gene lookup returns CDR1 SNHLY and CDR2 FYNNEI. As DNA, the CDR3 is TGTGCCAGCAGTGAGTCGGGGGCCGAGACCCAGTACTTC. Amino acids: CASSESGAETQYF.

The chain is built from TRBV14 and TRBJ2-4; D is unresolved. CDR3 length equals 16 residues. V dropped 4 bases and J dropped 0 bases, with 13 bases sitting between them. In germline, CDR1 is SGHDN, CDR2 FVKESK. CDR3 coding DNA: TGTGCCAGCAGCCCCTTACTTCCCCTAGCCAAAAACATTCAGTACTTC. Translation: CASSPLLPLAKNIQYF.